The 18 T cell receptor beta chains below were found in one sample sequenced in a study of cytomegalovirus exposure and HLA in healthy donors. Vbeta (60) and Jbeta (13) primers were used in the PCR. The data were produced by immunoSEQ multiplex PCR, yet TCRdb's version contains in-frame clones alone and is incomplete. The sample consists of about 98,000 clones, around 75% of them appearing once. The material sequenced was PBMCs. Every receptor here comes from a man between 18 and 29 years old in good health and CMV-seropositive.

J is TRBJ1-1 and V is TRBV4-2, with 9 positions matching TRBD1. The trim removed 1 base at V and 1 base at J, leaving 1 base unmatched. The germline V gene has CDR1 LGHNA and CDR2 YNFKEQ. CDR3 length: 15 amino acids. The CDR3 sequence is CASSQVGQGNTEAFF. The CDR3 coding sequence is TGTGCCAGCAGCCAAGTGGGACAGGGGAACACTGAAGCTTTCTTT.

This chain links TRBV7-9 with TRBJ1-6, with 10 bases lining up with TRBD1. Trimming at V came to 6 bases and at J to 10 bases, leaving 12 bases not matched to a gene. Germline V gene lookup returns CDR1 SEHNR and CDR2 FQNEAQ (reference sequence). There are 16 residues in the CDR3. CDR3 region: CASSSTPGTGVSPLHF. DNA of the CDR3: TGTGCCAGCAGTTCCACTCCCGGGACAGGGGTGTCACCCCTCCACTTT.

This chain connects TRBV5-1 to TRBJ2-1; 7 nucleotides agree with TRBD1. The CDR3 consists of 15 residues. Germline trimming cut 0 bases from V and 9 bases from J; bases unmatched to any gene: 9. Looked up from germline, CDR1 is SGHRS and CDR2 is YFSETQ. CDR3 region: CASSLDGTAIIEQFF. CDR3 DNA sequence: TGCGCCAGCAGCTTGGACGGGACAGCTATTATTGAGCAGTTCTTC.

The rearrangement uses TRBV5-1 and TRBJ2-2, with a tentative D call TRBD1 (5 bases). Trimming removed 4 bases from V and 2 bases from J, with 12 bases in between. CDR1 SGHRS and CDR2 YFSETQ come from the germline V gene. The length of the CDR3 is 15 residues. The CDR3 loop reads CASSPGYGNTGELFF. The CDR3 DNA is TGCGCCAGCAGCCCAGGGTACGGTAACACCGGGGAGCTGTTTTTT.

With respect to this clone: At one of its ends the junction is not consistent with the germline gene, which may arise from a read error. The genes are TRBV10-2 and TRBJ2-7, with 9 bases lining up with TRBD1. This CDR3 region has 13 residues. Germline V gene data show CDR1 as WSHSY and CDR2 as SAAADI. The CDR3 region is CASSVHPGQGVHF. The DNA of the CDR3 is TGCGCCAGCAGTGTTCACCCGGGACAGGGAGTCCACTTC.

The rearrangement joins TRBV7-6 to TRBJ1-5; perhaps TRBD1 as D (6 bases). From germline, CDR1 is SGHVS and CDR2 FNYEAQ. V shed 1 base and J shed 0 bases, with 7 bases lying between them. The CDR3 loop spans 15 amino acids. The CDR3 spells CASSLVGGSNQPQHF. The CDR3 nucleotides read TGTGCCAGCAGCTTAGTAGGGGGTAGCAATCAGCCCCAGCATTTT.

V and J are TRBV20-1 and TRBJ2-7; D ambiguous. Trimming shortened V by 3 bases and J by 6 bases, and 9 bases separated the two germline ends. Germline V gene data show CDR1 as DFQATT and CDR2 as SNEGSKA (reference sequence). CDR3 size: 11 residues. The CDR3 protein is CSASPTGEQYF. CDR3 DNA sequence: TGCAGTGCTAGTCCCACTGGCGAGCAGTACTTC.

The chain recombines TRBV15 with TRBJ1-5; D perhaps matches TRBD1 (5 bases). Germline values: CDR1 LNHNV, CDR2 YYDKDF (reference sequence). This CDR3 is 14 amino acids long. Trimming left V 1 base short and J 4 bases short, with 8 bases between. The CDR3 bases are TGTGCCACCAGCAGAGGGGGGGGAAATCAGCCCCAGCATTTT. Its translation: CATSRGGGNQPQHF.

This clone was observed a single time. The chain combines TRBV5-4 with TRBJ2-1; no definite D call. The V end lost 0 bases, the J end lost 7 bases, and 8 bases lay between the germline ends. The CDR3 is 13 residues long. Germline CDR1 and CDR2: SGHNT and YYREEE (reference sequence). CDR3 region: CASSLGASNEQFF. CDR3 nucleotides: TGTGCCAGCAGCTTGGGAGCTTCTAATGAGCAGTTCTTC.

Only one count was recorded for this clone. This chain joins TRBV4-1 and TRBJ1-1; no firm D call. The CDR3 is made up of 14 amino acids. V was cut by 1 base and J by 2 bases, with 8 bases left in between. Germline V gives CDR1 MGHRA, CDR2 YSYEKL. The CDR3, as DNA: TGCGCCAGCAGCCAAGTGGGAGAAAACACTGAAGCTTTCTTT. Encoded protein: CASSQVGENTEAFF.

V usage is TRBV4-2 and J usage is TRBJ1-6, with D maybe TRBD1 (5 bases). V was pared by 6 bases and J by 15 bases, with 15 bases between. This CDR3 spans 12 amino acids. Per germline, CDR1 LGHNA and CDR2 YNFKEQ. CDR3 DNA: TGTGCCAGCAGTCGGTTGGCAGGGCGCCTCCACTTT. It yields the protein CASSRLAGRLHF.

The rearrangement joins TRBV28 to TRBJ2-6; no clear D. V lost 7 bases and J lost 0, with 13 bases in between. CDR3 length equals 16 residues. In germline, CDR1 is MDHEN, CDR2 SYDVKM. CDR3: CASIKTSFSGANVLTF. The CDR3 bases are TGTGCCAGCATTAAAACGAGCTTCTCTGGGGCCAACGTCCTGACTTTC.

This clone has just a few counts. This chain uses TRBV29-1 with TRBJ2-5, with TRBD2 matching 8 bases. Losses at the gene ends were 5 bases for V and 2 bases for J; bases not matched to a gene: 7. Germline values: CDR1 SQVTM, CDR2 ANQGSEA. The CDR3 contains 14 residues. CDR3 region: CSVSPGGRQETQYF. The CDR3 DNA reads as TGCAGCGTTTCACCGGGGGGGCGACAAGAGACCCAGTACTTC.

The rearrangement links TRBV7-8 to TRBJ1-5, with D perhaps matching TRBD1 (6 bases). CDR3 size: 15 residues. CDR1 is SGHVS, CDR2 FQNEAQ, per germline. V was shortened by 1 base and J by 6 bases, with 13 bases between the two germline ends. CDR3: CASSLVGGGGQPQHF. CDR3 sequence (DNA): TGTGCCAGCAGCTTAGTTGGGGGCGGCGGTCAGCCCCAGCATTTT.

With respect to this clone: One end of the junction fails to match germline, which may point to a read error. The chain links TRBV6-5 to TRBJ2-7, with D perhaps TRBD1 (5 bases). Per the germline V gene, CDR1 is MNHEY and CDR2 is SVGAGI. CDR3 size: 12 residues. The CDR3 sequence is CASSYSGAGVSF. CDR3 in DNA: TGTGCCAGCAGTTACTCAGGGGCAGGCGTCTCCTTC.

The chain recombines TRBV10-3 with TRBJ1-1; 7 bases match TRBD1. This CDR3 has 15 residues. Germline V CDR1 and CDR2: ENHRY, SYGVKD. Trimming took 6 bases from V and 1 from J; bases not matched to a gene: 8. DNA for the CDR3: TGTGCCATCAGACAAGGACAGGAGAAGAACACTGAAGCTTTCTTT. It translates to CAIRQGQEKNTEAFF.

This chain connects TRBV27 to TRBJ2-5, with D perhaps TRBD1 (6 bases). The germline V gene has CDR1 MNHEY and CDR2 SMNVEV (reference sequence). Deletions cut 3 bases from V and 5 bases from J, with 13 bases between. The CDR3 extends over 14 amino acids. The DNA of the CDR3 is TGTGCCAGCAGTTTCCAGGGGCCTTGGGAGACCCAGTACTTC. Amino acids: CASSFQGPWETQYF.

The V gene is TRBV7-9, the J gene TRBJ2-3; a weak D match, TRBD1 (6 bases). V was shortened by 4 bases and J by 10 bases, with 15 bases between the two germline ends. The CDR3 is 13 residues long. Germline V gene data show CDR1 as SEHNR and CDR2 as FQNEAQ (reference sequence). The chain's CDR3 is CASSSATWGPQYF. In DNA, the CDR3 is TGTGCCAGCAGCTCAGCAACCTGGGGGCCGCAGTATTTT.